This paragraph covers one T cell receptor beta chain sequence. This record comes from a study of cytomegalovirus exposure and HLA in healthy donors. Trimming took off 6 bases at V and 0 bases at J, with 9 bases between the two ends. CDR1 is MNHNY and CDR2 is SVGAGI in the germline V gene (reference sequence). The CDR3 length is 13 residues. Researchers ran the PCR with 60 Vbeta and 13 Jbeta primers. The assay was immunoSEQ multiplex PCR, and TCRdb's table has in-frame clones only and misses some. The sample consists of 150,000 to 200,000 clones, around four fifths of them appearing once. V is TRBV6-6 and J is TRBJ2-7, with D perhaps matching TRBD1 (5 bases). This receptor was obtained from a woman younger than 30 in good health and CMV-seronegative. Sequenced material: PBMCs. CDR3 bases: TGTGCCAGCAGCCGACAGCACTCCTACGAGCAGTACTTC. This codes for CASSRQHSYEQYF.